The rows below give T cell receptor beta chains drawn from one sample of a study of blood T cell repertoires in COVID-19. Repertoires were generated with immunoSEQ multiplex PCR, while TCRdb's copy carries only in-frame clones and drops some. Of approximately 250,000 clones listed, 82% are singletons. Sample: PBMCs or T cells enriched from blood (not recorded which). Receptor source: a man aged 35 to 55 who had recovered from COVID-19. CDR3s include the opening cysteine and the closing phenylalanine or tryptophan. The order of the fields is V gene, clone size, J gene, D gene, CDR3 DNA, CDR3 protein. D genes are given only for firm matches. For some rows the clone size is stated as once, few or many, or as a class when expanded; others skip it.

V gene: TRBV5-4
clone size: .
J gene: TRBJ2-5
D gene: TRBD1
CDR3 DNA: TGTGCCAGCAGCTCCAGGGGGCGCGTAGAGACCCAGTACTTC
CDR3 protein: CASSSRGRVETQYF

V gene: TRBV28
clone size: .
J gene: TRBJ1-1
D gene: .
CDR3 DNA: TGTGCCAGCCGGCGAGCAGGGTCGCGGGCTTTCTTT
CDR3 protein: CASRRAGSRAFF

V gene: TRBV5-3
clone size: .
J gene: TRBJ2-1
D gene: TRBD1
CDR3 DNA: TGTGCCAGAAGCTTGGGGACAGGGGAAGGGCAGTTCTTC
CDR3 protein: CARSLGTGEGQFF

V gene: TRBV19
clone size: .
J gene: TRBJ1-1
D gene: TRBD1
CDR3 DNA: TGTGCCAGTAGTCCCTGGACAGGGGGCGCAATTAGAGCTTTCTTT
CDR3 protein: CASSPWTGGAIRAFF

V gene: TRBV7-6
clone size: .
J gene: TRBJ2-2
D gene: .
CDR3 DNA: TGTGCCAGCAGCTTACGGCTAGCGAACACCGGGGAGCTGTTTTTT
CDR3 protein: CASSLRLANTGELFF

V gene: TRBV7-9
clone size: .
J gene: TRBJ2-1
D gene: .
CDR3 DNA: TGTGCCAGCAGCTCCATCGACCGGTGGGGGGCCTACAATGAGCAGTTCTTC
CDR3 protein: CASSSIDRWGAYNEQFF

V gene: TRBV7-9
clone size: few
J gene: TRBJ1-1
D gene: TRBD1
CDR3 DNA: TGTGCCAGCAGCTCGACAGGGTTGTGGACTGAAGCTTTCTTT
CDR3 protein: CASSSTGLWTEAFF

V gene: TRBV7-9
clone size: .
J gene: TRBJ1-2
D gene: .
CDR3 DNA: TGTGCCAGCAGCTTAGGGGGGCAGGAGACTAACTATGGCTACACCTTC
CDR3 protein: CASSLGGQETNYGYTF

V gene: TRBV5-5
clone size: .
J gene: TRBJ2-1
D gene: .
CDR3 DNA: TGTGCCAGCAGCTTGGAATCCGATGAGCAGTTCTTC
CDR3 protein: CASSLESDEQFF

V gene: TRBV18
clone size: few
J gene: TRBJ2-7
D gene: .
CDR3 DNA: TGTGCCAGCTCAAGCTGGACGAGGGATTCCTACGAGCAGTACTTC
CDR3 protein: CASSSWTRDSYEQYF

V gene: TRBV7-6
clone size: few
J gene: TRBJ2-3
D gene: TRBD2
CDR3 DNA: TGTGCCAGCAGCCCCCAGACTAGCGGGGGGGTGAGCACAGATACGCAGTATTTT
CDR3 protein: CASSPQTSGGVSTDTQYF

V gene: TRBV2
clone size: .
J gene: TRBJ2-2
D gene: .
CDR3 DNA: TGTGCCAGCAGAACAAGTGTTAACACCGGGGAGCTGTTTTTT
CDR3 protein: CASRTSVNTGELFF

V gene: TRBV5-1
clone size: .
J gene: TRBJ1-1
D gene: .
CDR3 DNA: TGCGCCAGCAGCCGGGGTGTTGGGGGCCTGAACACTGAAGCTTTCTTT
CDR3 protein: CASSRGVGGLNTEAFF

V gene: TRBV11-3
clone size: .
J gene: TRBJ2-1
D gene: TRBD2
CDR3 DNA: TGTGCCAGCAGCGCGGGAGGGAACAATGAGCAGTTCTTC
CDR3 protein: CASSAGGNNEQFF

V gene: TRBV19
clone size: .
J gene: TRBJ2-2
D gene: TRBD2
CDR3 DNA: TGTGCCAGTAGTATTAGTTTAGCGGGAGGAACGCCCGGGGAGCTGTTTTTT
CDR3 protein: CASSISLAGGTPGELFF

V gene: TRBV5-1
clone size: once
J gene: TRBJ1-1
D gene: TRBD1
CDR3 DNA: TGCGCCAGCAGCTTGGATTCCAGGGGGTATACTGAAGCTTTCTTT
CDR3 protein: CASSLDSRGYTEAFF